This T cell receptor (beta chain) was recorded in a study of T-cell reconstitution after alpha-beta-depleted transplantation in children. Study-wide points: Reports say that about two months after transplant, the alpha-beta T cells came out of several hundred graft clones that had expanded.

Only a few counts were recorded for this clonotype. Its target is not known. Unique molecular identifiers tagged the TCRbeta library. Each CDR3 protein gets one entry after TCRdb re-called the PCR reads with MiXCR. The table shows around 580,000 distinct CDR3 sequences, with more than 20% occurring only once. Germline assignment: CDR1 ENHRY and CDR2 SYGVKD. CDR3 length equals 14 residues. With 10 bases clipped from V and 5 bases from J, the junction kept 11 bases outside the gene matches. The chain is built from TRBV10-3 and TRBJ1-5; 7 bases agree with TRBD1. The sequence came from a boy in the first two years of life who had a stem cell transplant for acute myeloid leukemia, so the T cells may come from the graft donor. The sequences come from PBMCs, mostly from graft donor cells, collected 360 days after TCRalphabeta/CD19-depleted stem cell transplant. CDR3 sequence: CATQRTGVDQPQHF. The DNA for the CDR3 is TGTGCCACCCAAAGGACAGGCGTTGATCAGCCCCAGCATTTT.